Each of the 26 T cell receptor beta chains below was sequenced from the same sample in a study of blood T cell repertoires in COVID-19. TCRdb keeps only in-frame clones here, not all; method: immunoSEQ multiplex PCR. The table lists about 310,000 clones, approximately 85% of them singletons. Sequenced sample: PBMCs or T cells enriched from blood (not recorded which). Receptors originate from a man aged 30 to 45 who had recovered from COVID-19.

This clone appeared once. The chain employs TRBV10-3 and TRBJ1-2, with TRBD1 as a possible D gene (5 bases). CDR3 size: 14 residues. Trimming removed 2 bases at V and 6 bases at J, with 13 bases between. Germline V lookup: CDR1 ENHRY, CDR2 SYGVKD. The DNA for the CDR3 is TGTGCCATCAGTGAGCTACAGGACGTCGATGGCTACACCTTC. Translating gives CAISELQDVDGYTF.

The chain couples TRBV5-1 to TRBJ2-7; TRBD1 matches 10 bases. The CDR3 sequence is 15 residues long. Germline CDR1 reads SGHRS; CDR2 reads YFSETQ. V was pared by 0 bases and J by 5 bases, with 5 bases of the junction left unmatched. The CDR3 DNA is TGCGCCAGCAGCTTGGGCGGGACAGGGGTCAACGAGCAGTACTTC. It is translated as CASSLGGTGVNEQYF.

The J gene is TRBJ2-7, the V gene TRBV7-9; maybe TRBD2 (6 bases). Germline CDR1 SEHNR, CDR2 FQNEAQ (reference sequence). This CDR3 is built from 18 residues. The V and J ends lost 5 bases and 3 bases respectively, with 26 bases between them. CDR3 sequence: CASSPNRLREPSNYEQYF. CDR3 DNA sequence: TGTGCCAGCAGCCCCAACCGCCTCCGGGAGCCATCAAACTACGAGCAGTACTTC.

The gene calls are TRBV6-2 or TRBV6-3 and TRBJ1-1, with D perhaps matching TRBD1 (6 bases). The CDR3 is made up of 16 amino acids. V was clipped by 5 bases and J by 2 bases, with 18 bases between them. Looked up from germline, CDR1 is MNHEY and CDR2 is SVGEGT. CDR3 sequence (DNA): TGTGCCAGCAGTGTTCCCTCGGGACATTTTAACACTGAAGCTTTCTTT. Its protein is CASSVPSGHFNTEAFF.

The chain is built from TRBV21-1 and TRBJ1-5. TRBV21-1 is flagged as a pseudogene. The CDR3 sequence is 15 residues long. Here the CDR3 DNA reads TGTGCCAGCAGCAAAGTGTCGTTTAGCAATCAGCCCCAGCATTTT. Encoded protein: CASSKVSFSNQPQHF.

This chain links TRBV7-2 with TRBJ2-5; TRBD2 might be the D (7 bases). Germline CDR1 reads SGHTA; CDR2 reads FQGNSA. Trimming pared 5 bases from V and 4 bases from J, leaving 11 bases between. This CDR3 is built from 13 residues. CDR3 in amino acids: CASSRGDTETQYF. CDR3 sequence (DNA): TGTGCCAGCAGCCGGGGGGACACAGAGACCCAGTACTTC.

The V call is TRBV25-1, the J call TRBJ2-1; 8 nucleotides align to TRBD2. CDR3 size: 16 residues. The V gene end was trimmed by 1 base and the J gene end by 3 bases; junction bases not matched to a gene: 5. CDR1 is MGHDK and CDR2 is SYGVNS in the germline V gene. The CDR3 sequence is CASSEWNGGDYNEQFF. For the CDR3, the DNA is TGTGCCAGCAGTGAATGGAACGGGGGGGACTACAATGAGCAGTTCTTC. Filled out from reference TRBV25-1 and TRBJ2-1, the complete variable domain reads EADIYQTPRYLVIGTGKKITLECSQTMGHDKMYWYQQDPGMELHLIHYSYGVNSTEKGDLSSESTVSRIRTEHFPLTLESARPSHTSQYLCASSEWNGGDYNEQFFGPGTRLTVL.

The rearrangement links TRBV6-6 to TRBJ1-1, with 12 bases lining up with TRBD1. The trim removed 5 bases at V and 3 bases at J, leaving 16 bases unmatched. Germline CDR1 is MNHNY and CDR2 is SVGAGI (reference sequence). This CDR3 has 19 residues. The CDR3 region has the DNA TGTGCCAGCAGTCAGCTTCTATGGGACAGGGGGCGCAAGGACACTGAAGCTTTCTTT. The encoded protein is CASSQLLWDRGRKDTEAFF.

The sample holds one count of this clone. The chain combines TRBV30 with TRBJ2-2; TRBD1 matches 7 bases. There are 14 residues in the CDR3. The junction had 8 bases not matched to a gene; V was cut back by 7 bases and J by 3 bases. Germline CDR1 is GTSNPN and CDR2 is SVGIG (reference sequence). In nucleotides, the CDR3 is TGTGCCTTGGACAGGTGGTCGGACACCGGGGAGCTGTTTTTT. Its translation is CALDRWSDTGELFF.

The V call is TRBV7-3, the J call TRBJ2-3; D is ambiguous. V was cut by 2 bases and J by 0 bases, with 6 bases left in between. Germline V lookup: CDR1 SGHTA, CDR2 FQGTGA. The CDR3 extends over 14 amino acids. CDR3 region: CASSLQMSTDTQYF. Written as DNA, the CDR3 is TGTGCCAGCAGCTTACAGATGAGCACAGATACGCAGTATTTT.

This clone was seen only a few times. In nucleotides, the CDR3 is TGTGCCGGTCACCGGACTAGCCAAGAGACCCAGTACTTC. Amino acids: CAGHRTSQETQYF. V gene TRBV6-5 combines with J gene TRBJ2-5; 7 bases are a match to TRBD2. The V segment lost 11 bases and the J segment 1 base; nucleotides outside the gene matches: 7. From germline, CDR1 is MNHEY and CDR2 SVGAGI. CDR3 size: 13 residues.

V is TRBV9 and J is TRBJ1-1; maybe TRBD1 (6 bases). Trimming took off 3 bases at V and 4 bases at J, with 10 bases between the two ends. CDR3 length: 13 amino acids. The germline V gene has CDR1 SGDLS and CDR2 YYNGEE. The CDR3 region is CASSEQGLTEAFF. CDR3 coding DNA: TGTGCCAGCAGCGAACAGGGTCTCACTGAAGCTTTCTTT.

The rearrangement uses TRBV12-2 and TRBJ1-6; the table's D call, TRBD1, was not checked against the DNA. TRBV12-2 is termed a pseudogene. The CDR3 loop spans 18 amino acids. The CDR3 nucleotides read TGTGCAAGTCGCTTCAAGCGAGGGGGCAGTGGTCGGGATTCACCCCTCCACTTT. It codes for CASRFKRGGSGRDSPLHF.

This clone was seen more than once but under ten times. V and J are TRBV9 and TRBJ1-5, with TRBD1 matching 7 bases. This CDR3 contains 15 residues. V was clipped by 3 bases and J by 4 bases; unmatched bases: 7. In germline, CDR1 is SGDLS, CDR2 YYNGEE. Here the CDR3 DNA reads TGTGCCAGCAGCGGCGGACAGGCGGAAAATCAGCCCCAGCATTTT. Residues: CASSGGQAENQPQHF.

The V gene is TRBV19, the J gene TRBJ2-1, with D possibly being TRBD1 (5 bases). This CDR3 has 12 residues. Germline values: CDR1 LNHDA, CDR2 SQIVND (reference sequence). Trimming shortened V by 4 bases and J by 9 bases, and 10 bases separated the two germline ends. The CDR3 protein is CASSKTVSEQFF. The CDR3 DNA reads TGTGCCAGTAGTAAGACAGTCAGTGAGCAGTTCTTC.

CDR3 coding DNA: TGCGCCAGCAGCTTGGAACTTACTTACTACGAGCAGTACTTC. Translation gives CASSLELTYYEQYF. The chain employs TRBV5-1 and TRBJ2-7; no definite D call. The CDR3 is 14 amino acids. Germline V gene lookup returns CDR1 SGHRS and CDR2 YFSETQ. With 0 bases removed from V and 3 bases from J, the gap between germline ends came to 10 bases.

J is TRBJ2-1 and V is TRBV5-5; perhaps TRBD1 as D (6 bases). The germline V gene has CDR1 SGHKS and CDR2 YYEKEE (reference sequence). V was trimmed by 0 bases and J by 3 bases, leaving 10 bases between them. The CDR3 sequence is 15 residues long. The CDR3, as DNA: TGTGCCAGCAGCTTGGGCCAGGGGTACTACAATGAGCAGTTCTTC. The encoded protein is CASSLGQGYYNEQFF.

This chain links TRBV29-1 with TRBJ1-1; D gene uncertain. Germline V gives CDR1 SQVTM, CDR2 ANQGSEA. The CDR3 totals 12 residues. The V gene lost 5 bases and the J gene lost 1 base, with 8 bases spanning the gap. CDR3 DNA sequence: TGCAGCGTTTTATTGGCGAACACTGAAGCTTTCTTT. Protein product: CSVLLANTEAFF.

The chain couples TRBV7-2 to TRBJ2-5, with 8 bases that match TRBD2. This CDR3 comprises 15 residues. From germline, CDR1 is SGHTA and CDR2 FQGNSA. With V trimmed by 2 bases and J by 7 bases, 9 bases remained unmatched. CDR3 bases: TGTGCCAGCAGCTTACGACGGGGGGGTCTAGGGACCCAGTACTTC. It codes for CASSLRRGGLGTQYF.

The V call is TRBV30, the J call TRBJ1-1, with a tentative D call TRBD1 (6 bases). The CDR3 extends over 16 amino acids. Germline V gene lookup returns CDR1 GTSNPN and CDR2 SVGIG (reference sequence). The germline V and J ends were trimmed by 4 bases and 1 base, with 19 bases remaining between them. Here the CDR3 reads CAWTSQGTGANTEAFF. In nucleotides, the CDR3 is TGTGCCTGGACATCACAGGGAACGGGTGCGAACACTGAAGCTTTCTTT.

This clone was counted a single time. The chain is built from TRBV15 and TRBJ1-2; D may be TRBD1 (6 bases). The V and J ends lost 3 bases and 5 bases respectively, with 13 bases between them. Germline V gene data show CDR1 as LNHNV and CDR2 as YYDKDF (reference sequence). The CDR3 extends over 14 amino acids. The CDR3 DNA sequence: TGTGCCACCAGCAGGGAGAGGGGGAGTTATGGCTACACCTTC. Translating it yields CATSRERGSYGYTF.

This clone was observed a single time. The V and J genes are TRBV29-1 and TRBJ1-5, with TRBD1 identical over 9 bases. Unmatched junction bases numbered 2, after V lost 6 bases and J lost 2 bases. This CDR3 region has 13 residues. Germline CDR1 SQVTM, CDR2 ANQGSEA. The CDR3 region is CSVGDRGNQPQHF. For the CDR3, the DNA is TGCAGCGTCGGGGACAGGGGCAATCAGCCCCAGCATTTT.

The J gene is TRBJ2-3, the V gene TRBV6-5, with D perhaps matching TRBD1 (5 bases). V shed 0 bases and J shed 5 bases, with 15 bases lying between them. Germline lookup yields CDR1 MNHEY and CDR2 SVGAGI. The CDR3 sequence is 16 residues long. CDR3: CASSYSGAYFVDTQYF. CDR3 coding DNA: TGTGCCAGCAGTTACTCAGGGGCCTACTTCGTAGATACGCAGTATTTT.

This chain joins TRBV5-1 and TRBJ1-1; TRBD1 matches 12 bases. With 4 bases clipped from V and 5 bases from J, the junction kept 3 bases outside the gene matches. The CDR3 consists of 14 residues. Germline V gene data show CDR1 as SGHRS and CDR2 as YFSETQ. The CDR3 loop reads CASSKGQGATEAFF. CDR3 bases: TGCGCCAGCAGCAAGGGACAGGGGGCGACTGAAGCTTTCTTT.

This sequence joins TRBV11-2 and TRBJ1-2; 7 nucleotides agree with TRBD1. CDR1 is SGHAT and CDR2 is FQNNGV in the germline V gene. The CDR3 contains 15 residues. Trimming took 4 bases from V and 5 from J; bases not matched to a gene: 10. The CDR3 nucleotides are TGTGCCAGCAGCTCCGCCCGGGACAGACCTTATGGCTACACCTTC. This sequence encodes CASSSARDRPYGYTF. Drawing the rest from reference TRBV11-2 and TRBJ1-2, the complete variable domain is EAGVAQSPRYKIIEKRQSVAFWCNPISGHATLYWYQQILGQGPKLLIQFQNNGVVDDSQLPKDRFSAERLKGVDSTLKIQPAKLEDSAVYLCASSSARDRPYGYTFGSGTRLTVV.

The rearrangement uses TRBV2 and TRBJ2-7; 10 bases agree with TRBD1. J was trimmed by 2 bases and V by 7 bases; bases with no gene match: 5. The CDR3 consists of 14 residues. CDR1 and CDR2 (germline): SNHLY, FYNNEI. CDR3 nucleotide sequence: TGTGCCAGCAATCCCGGGACAGGGGCCTACGAGCAGTACTTC. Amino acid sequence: CASNPGTGAYEQYF.